The rows below give T cell receptor beta chains drawn from one sample of a study of CD8 T cells in Susac syndrome. TCRdb ran MiXCR on the immunoSEQ multiplex PCR reads and lists one entry per CDR3 protein. The table includes roughly 100,000 distinct CDR3 sequences, approximately 96% detected once. The material sequenced was CD8+ T cells from PBMCs. The source of these receptors is a human donor with Susac syndrome. Each CDR3 is given with its conserved first and last residue. Each record gives: CDR3 DNA, CDR3 protein, D gene, V gene, clone size, J gene. The D gene is left open where the match is weak. Only some rows state a clone size, as once, few, many or a class for expanded clones.

TGCAGTGCTAAGGATATTAGGAGGGTGGCAACTAATGAAAAACTGTTTTTT | CSAKDIRRVATNEKLFF | . | TRBV20-1 | once | TRBJ1-4
TGCAGTGCTAGGGACCCGGGGGGGCCTATTGATACGCAGTATTTT | CSARDPGGPIDTQYF | TRBD2 | TRBV20-1 | . | TRBJ2-3
TGCGCCAGCAGCCAAGAGGCGAGTCCCTACGAGCAGTACTTC | CASSQEASPYEQYF | . | TRBV4-1 | . | TRBJ2-7
TGCAGTGCTACCACCGACAGGGGGGACGGTACGCAGTATTTT | CSATTDRGDGTQYF | TRBD1 | TRBV20-1 | . | TRBJ2-3
TGTGCCAGCAGCTTACCGGCCACAGGGGGCGGCACTGAAGCTTTCTTT | CASSLPATGGGTEAFF | TRBD1 | TRBV7-9 | . | TRBJ1-1
TGTGCCAGCAGTCCCACGAACATTCAGTACTTC | CASSPTNIQYF | . | TRBV6-2/TRBV6-3 | . | TRBJ2-4
TGCAGCGTTGGGGGAACTAGCGCGGAGACCCAGTACTTC | CSVGGTSAETQYF | TRBD2 | TRBV29-1 | . | TRBJ2-5
TGTGCCAGCAGTGCCCGGGACAGCTCCTACAATGAGCAGTTCTTC | CASSARDSSYNEQFF | TRBD1 | TRBV25-1 | . | TRBJ2-1
TGCGCCAGCAGCCAGATAACGACAGGGGCGCCCTACGAGCAGTACTTC | CASSQITTGAPYEQYF | TRBD1 | TRBV4-1 | . | TRBJ2-7
TGTGCCAGCAGCCAAGCCAGCGGGGGGGCCGGGCCCTACAATGAGCAGTTCTTC | CASSQASGGAGPYNEQFF | TRBD2 | TRBV4-2 | . | TRBJ2-1
TGCAGTGCTAGAGATGGGGACAGGGGAGGGCACGAGCAGTACTTC | CSARDGDRGGHEQYF | TRBD1 | TRBV20-1 | . | TRBJ2-7
TGTGCCAGCAGCTTAGCACAGGGGGCCAGCAATGAGCAGTTCTTC | CASSLAQGASNEQFF | TRBD1 | TRBV7-9 | once | TRBJ2-1
TGTGCCAGCAGCCATCCACCCCGGGACAGCTCCTACGAGCAGTACTTC | CASSHPPRDSSYEQYF | TRBD1 | TRBV7-9 | . | TRBJ2-7
TGCAGTGCTGAACAGGGAAACATTCAGTACTTC | CSAEQGNIQYF | . | TRBV20-1 | . | TRBJ2-4
TGTGCCAGCAGCCGCCGGGAGCCCAGGGAGACCCAGTACTTC | CASSRREPRETQYF | . | TRBV5-4 | . | TRBJ2-5
TGTGCCAGCAGCCGTAGCGGGTCCTACGAGCAGTACTTC | CASSRSGSYEQYF | TRBD2 | TRBV11-2 | . | TRBJ2-7
TGTGCCACCAGCTCACGCAATAACTATGGCTACACCTTC | CATSSRNNYGYTF | . | TRBV15 | . | TRBJ1-2
TGTGCCAGCTCACCGAGGGACAATTCAGCCCAGCATTTT | CASSPRDNSAQHF | . | TRBV18 | . | TRBJ1-5
TGTGCCAGCAGTGGACGATTTAACTACGAGCAGTACTTC | CASSGRFNYEQYF | . | TRBV2 | . | TRBJ2-7
TGTGCCAGCAGCTTAAGGGTCGGGGAGCTGTTTTTT | CASSLRVGELFF | . | TRBV7-9 | . | TRBJ2-2
TGTGCCAGCAGCGTAGGAGGGCCGAGCTCCTACGAGCAGTACTTC | CASSVGGPSSYEQYF | . | TRBV9 | . | TRBJ2-7
TGTGCCAGCAGTTTATTGAGGGGGCAGCCCCAGCATTTT | CASSLLRGQPQHF | . | TRBV28 | . | TRBJ1-5
TGCGCCAGCAGCCAAGATCAGAATTCACCCCTCCACTTT | CASSQDQNSPLHF | . | TRBV4-1 | . | TRBJ1-6
TGTGCCAGCAGTCCCCCGGGGGACTATCAGCCCCAGCATTTT | CASSPPGDYQPQHF | . | TRBV12-3/TRBV12-4 | . | TRBJ1-5
TGCAGCGGGTCTCTCCCGGAGACCCAGTACTTC | CSGSLPETQYF | . | TRBV20-1 | . | TRBJ2-5